The TCR beta chain under discussion was sequenced for a study of quantifying T cell responses using KT2 cells. Study-wide background: Reverse transcription used primers in the TCR alpha and beta constant regions. The second PCR was a qPCR stopped at a predetermined fluorescence threshold. Study-level results: Even the lowest spike-in, about one KT2 cell per 100,000 PBMC, yielded detectable KT2 sequences.

Trimming cost V 6 bases and J 3 bases, with 17 bases left between them. This CDR3 comprises 15 residues. Germline loops: CDR1 SGHTA, CDR2 FQGNSA. An oligo carrying a UMI was ligated to the cDNA 3' end. The first PCR ran approximately 4 cycles with an equimolar RC1.1 and RC1.2 beta primer mix. Starting with the second PCR, alpha and beta TCR chains went through separate processing. TCRdb reprocessed the UMI-ligation and nested PCR reads with MiXCR, giving one entry per CDR3 protein. The table records 40,000 to 55,000 distinct CDR3 sequences, 9.5% to 13% of them present only once. Concerning this clonotype itself: Its antigen is undetermined.

The chain combines TRBV7-2 with TRBJ1-1; tentative D call: TRBD1 (5 bases). This receptor was obtained from a human donor. Sequencing used PBMCs spiked with cells of the T cell clone KT2. The DNA of the CDR3 is TGTGCCAGCAGTCGGGCAGGGTATTTTGACACTGAAGCTTTCTTT. It specifies CASSRAGYFDTEAFF.